Shown below are 7 T cell receptor beta chains from a single sample sequenced in a study of technical replicates of blood from several donors. Profiling relied on immunoSEQ multiplex PCR, and the TCRdb table lists in-frame clones only, not all of them. The table includes just over 80,000 clones, about 97% detected once. Sequencing was done on a sample of T cells isolated from PBMCs. The origin of the receptors is a human donor in good health.

This clone appeared a single time. This chain links TRBV27 with TRBJ2-7, with D possibly TRBD2 on 5 matching bases. V gave up 8 bases and J gave up 3 bases, with 11 bases separating them. CDR1 and CDR2 from the germline V gene are MNHEY and SMNVEV (reference sequence). This CDR3 region has 12 residues. The CDR3 region is CASGSGSYEQYF. The CDR3 DNA reads TGTGCCAGCGGCTCGGGGAGCTACGAGCAGTACTTC.

The chain couples TRBV7-3 to TRBJ2-7; D gene uncertain. The germline gives CDR1 SGHTA, CDR2 FQGTGA. This CDR3 region has 13 residues. CDR3 in DNA: TGTTCCACCCGACTCCCCCCAGTTTACGAGCAGTACTTC. Its protein product is CSTRLPPVYEQYF.

About this clone itself: This sample also contains other DNA sequences that code for the same CDR3. The genes are TRBV9 and TRBJ1-1, with D possibly matching TRBD1 (5 bases). This CDR3 spans 13 amino acids. Trimming took 0 bases from V and 4 from J, leaving 7 bases between them. From germline, CDR1 is SGDLS and CDR2 YYNGEE. CDR3: CASSVGGSTEAFF. The CDR3 region has the DNA TGTGCCAGCAGCGTAGGGGGCAGCACTGAAGCTTTCTTT.

V usage is TRBV7-9 and J usage is TRBJ2-3, with 7 nucleotides matching TRBD1. CDR3 size: 14 residues. V lost 8 bases and J lost 4; bases outside the gene matches: 9. The germline V gene has CDR1 SEHNR and CDR2 FQNEAQ (reference sequence). DNA for the CDR3: TGTGCCAGCTCTTCGAAACAGGGGCCAGATACGCAGTATTTT. It codes for CASSSKQGPDTQYF.

The chain employs TRBV4-1 and TRBJ2-3, with D possibly being TRBD1 (5 bases). The V and J ends lost 4 bases and 10 bases respectively, with 24 bases between them. The CDR3 is 16 amino acids. Germline-derived CDR1 and CDR2 are MGHRA and YSYEKL. CDR3: CASSPPTQELMLPQYF. The CDR3 DNA is TGCGCCAGCAGCCCCCCCACACAGGAATTGATGTTGCCGCAGTATTTT.

The V call is TRBV19, the J call TRBJ1-1; D is perhaps TRBD1 (6 bases). The V end lost 4 bases, the J end lost 10 bases, and 19 bases lay between the germline ends. The CDR3 length is 14 residues. CDR1 is LNHDA, CDR2 SQIVND, per germline (reference sequence). CDR3 in DNA: TGTGCCAGTAGTACCCGGGACACCCGCGGTGGAGCTTTCTTT. Protein product: CASSTRDTRGGAFF.

The genes are TRBV11-2 and TRBJ2-2, with 10 bases fitting TRBD2. The CDR3 is made up of 15 amino acids. The trim removed 3 bases at V and 7 bases at J, leaving 5 bases unmatched. Germline CDR1 is SGHAT and CDR2 is FQNNGV. The CDR3 bases are TGTGCCAGCAGCTTTGGGACTAGCGCGGTCGGGGAGCTGTTTTTT. The encoded protein is CASSFGTSAVGELFF.